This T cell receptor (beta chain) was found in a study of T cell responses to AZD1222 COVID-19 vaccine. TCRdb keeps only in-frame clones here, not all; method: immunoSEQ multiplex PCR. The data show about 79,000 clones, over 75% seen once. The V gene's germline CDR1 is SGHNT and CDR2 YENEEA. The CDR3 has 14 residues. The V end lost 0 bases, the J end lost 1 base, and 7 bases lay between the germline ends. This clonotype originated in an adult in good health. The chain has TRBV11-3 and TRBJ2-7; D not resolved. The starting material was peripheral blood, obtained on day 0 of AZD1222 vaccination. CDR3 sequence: CASSLDGQSYEQYF. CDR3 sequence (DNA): TGTGCCAGCAGCTTAGATGGTCAGTCCTACGAGCAGTACTTC. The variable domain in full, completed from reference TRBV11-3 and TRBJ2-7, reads EAGVVQSPRYKIIEKKQPVAFWCNPISGHNTLYWYLQNLGQGPELLIRYENEEAVDDSQLPKDRFSAERLKGVDSTLKIQPAELGDSAVYLCASSLDGQSYEQYFGPGTRLTVT.